Here is one T cell receptor (beta chain) with its context. The sample is drawn from a study of ipilimumab plus nivolumab after autologous stem cell transplantation. The V end lost 4 bases, the J end lost 0 bases, and 15 bases lay between the germline ends. From germline, CDR1 is SGHNT and CDR2 YENEEA. The CDR3 length is 17 residues. TCRdb keeps only in-frame clones here, not all; method: immunoSEQ multiplex PCR. The sample lists around 17,000 clones, around 68% occurring once. J is TRBJ1-4 and V is TRBV11-3; D unclear. Sequencing was performed on PBMCs, taken in a trial of ipilimumab plus nivolumab as post-transplant consolidation. The origin of this receptor is a male donor with diffuse large B-cell lymphoma. The CDR3, as DNA: TGTGCCAGCAGCTCCAAGAGGGAGGGCGCAACTAATGAAAAACTGTTTTTT. It codes for CASSSKREGATNEKLFF. Full variable domain (remainder filled in from reference TRBV11-3 and TRBJ1-4): EAGVVQSPRYKIIEKKQPVAFWCNPISGHNTLYWYLQNLGQGPELLIRYENEEAVDDSQLPKDRFSAERLKGVDSTLKIQPAELGDSAVYLCASSSKREGATNEKLFFGSGTQLSVL.